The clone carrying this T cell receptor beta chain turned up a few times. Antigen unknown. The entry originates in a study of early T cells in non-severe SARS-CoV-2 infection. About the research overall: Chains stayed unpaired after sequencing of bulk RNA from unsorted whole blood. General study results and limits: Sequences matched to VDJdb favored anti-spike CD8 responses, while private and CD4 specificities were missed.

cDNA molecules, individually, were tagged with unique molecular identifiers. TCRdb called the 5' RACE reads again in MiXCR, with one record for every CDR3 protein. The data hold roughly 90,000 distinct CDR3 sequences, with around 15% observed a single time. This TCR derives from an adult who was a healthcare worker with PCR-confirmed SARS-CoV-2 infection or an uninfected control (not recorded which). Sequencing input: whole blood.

The DNA of the CDR3 is TGTGCCAGCAGTTACGGCACATCTTTAACTATCGACAGGGAAAGCTGGTATGGCTACACCTTC. Translation gives CASSYGTSLTIDRESWYGYTF. J is TRBJ1-2 and V is TRBV6-2 or TRBV6-3, with 7 bases identical to TRBD1. This CDR3 spans 21 amino acids. CDR1 MNHEY and CDR2 SVGEGT come from the germline V gene. The ends lost 2 bases at V and 5 bases at J; junction bases unmatched: 26.